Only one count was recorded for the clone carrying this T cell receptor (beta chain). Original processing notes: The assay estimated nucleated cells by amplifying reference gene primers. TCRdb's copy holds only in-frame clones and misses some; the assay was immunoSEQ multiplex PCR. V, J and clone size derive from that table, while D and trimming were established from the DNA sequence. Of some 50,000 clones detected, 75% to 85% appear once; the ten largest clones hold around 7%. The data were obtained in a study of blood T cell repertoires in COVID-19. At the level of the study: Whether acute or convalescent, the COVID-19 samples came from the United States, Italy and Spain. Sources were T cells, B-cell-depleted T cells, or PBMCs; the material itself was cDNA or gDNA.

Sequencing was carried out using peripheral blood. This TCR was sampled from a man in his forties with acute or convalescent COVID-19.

Written as DNA, the CDR3 is TGTGCCAGCAGCATTCAAAAGGCTTCGGGTGGCTACACCTTC. Translation: CASSIQKASGGYTF. The chain has TRBV3-1 (or the pseudogene TRBV3-2) and TRBJ1-2; no clear D. Germline V CDR1 and CDR2: LGHDT, YNNKEL (reference sequence). V was clipped by 5 bases and J by 7 bases, with 17 bases between them. The CDR3 runs 14 residues.